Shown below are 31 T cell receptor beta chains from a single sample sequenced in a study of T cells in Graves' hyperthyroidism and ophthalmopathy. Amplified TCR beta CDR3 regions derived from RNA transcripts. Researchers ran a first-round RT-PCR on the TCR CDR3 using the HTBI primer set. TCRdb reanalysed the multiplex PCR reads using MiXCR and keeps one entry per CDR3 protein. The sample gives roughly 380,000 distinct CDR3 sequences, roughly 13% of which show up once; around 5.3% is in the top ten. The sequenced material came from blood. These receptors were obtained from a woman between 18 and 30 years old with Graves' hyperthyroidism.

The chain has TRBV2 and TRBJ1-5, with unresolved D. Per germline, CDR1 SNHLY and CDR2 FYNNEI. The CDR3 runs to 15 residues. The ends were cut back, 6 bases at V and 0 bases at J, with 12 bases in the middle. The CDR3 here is CASRAESLSNQPQHF. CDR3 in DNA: TGTGCCAGCAGGGCCGAAAGCCTTAGCAATCAGCCCCAGCATTTT.

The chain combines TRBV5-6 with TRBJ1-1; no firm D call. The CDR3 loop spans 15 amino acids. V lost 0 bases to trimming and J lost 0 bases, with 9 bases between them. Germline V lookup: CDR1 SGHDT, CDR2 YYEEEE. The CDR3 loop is CASSLVSPLNTEAFF. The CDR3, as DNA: TGTGCCAGCAGCTTGGTTTCCCCTCTGAACACTGAAGCTTTCTTT.

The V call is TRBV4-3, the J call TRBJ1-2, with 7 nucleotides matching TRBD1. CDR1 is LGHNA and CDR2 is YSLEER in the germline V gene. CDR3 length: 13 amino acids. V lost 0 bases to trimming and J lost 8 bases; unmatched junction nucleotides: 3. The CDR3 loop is CASSQDDRDGYTF. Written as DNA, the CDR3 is TGCGCCAGCAGCCAAGATGACAGGGACGGCTACACCTTC.

As DNA, the CDR3 is TGTGCCAACCCCCCCCCTTACGAGCAGTACTTC. Residues: CANPPPYEQYF. The chain uses TRBV12-3 or TRBV12-4 and TRBJ2-7; D gene unclear. This CDR3 is 11 amino acids long. V lost 10 bases to trimming and J lost 4 bases, with 11 bases between them.

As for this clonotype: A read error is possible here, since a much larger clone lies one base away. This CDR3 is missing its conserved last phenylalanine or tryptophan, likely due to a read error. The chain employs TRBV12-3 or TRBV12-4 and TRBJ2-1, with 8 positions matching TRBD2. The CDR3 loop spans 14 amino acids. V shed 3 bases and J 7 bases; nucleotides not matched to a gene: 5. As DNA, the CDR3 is TGTGCCAGCAGTTTCGGCGGGAGGTCTAATGAGCAGTTCCTC. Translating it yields CASSFGGRSNEQFL.

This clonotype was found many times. As DNA, the CDR3 is TGCAGTGCTAGAGTGGGCGGCAGAAGGCATGGCTACACCTTC. This gives the protein CSARVGGRRHGYTF. The chain carries TRBV20-1 and TRBJ1-2; D ambiguous. Trimming left V 1 base short and J 6 bases short, with 15 bases between. This CDR3 is built from 14 residues. Germline V lookup: CDR1 DFQATT, CDR2 SNEGSKA (reference sequence).

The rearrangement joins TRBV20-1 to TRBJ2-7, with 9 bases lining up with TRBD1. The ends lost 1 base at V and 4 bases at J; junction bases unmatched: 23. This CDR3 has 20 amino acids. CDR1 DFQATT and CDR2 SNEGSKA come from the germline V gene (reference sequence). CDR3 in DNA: TGCAGTGCTAGAGGGGTTGTTTTCTGGTCGGACAGGGGCGACTCTTACGAGCAGTACTTC. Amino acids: CSARGVVFWSDRGDSYEQYF.

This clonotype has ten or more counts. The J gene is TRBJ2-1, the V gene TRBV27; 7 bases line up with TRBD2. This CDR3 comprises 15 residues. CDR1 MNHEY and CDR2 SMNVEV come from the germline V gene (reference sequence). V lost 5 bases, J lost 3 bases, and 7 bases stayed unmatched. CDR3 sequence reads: CASSLQAGNYNEQFF. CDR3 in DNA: TGTGCCAGCAGTCTCCAAGCGGGAAACTACAATGAGCAGTTCTTC.

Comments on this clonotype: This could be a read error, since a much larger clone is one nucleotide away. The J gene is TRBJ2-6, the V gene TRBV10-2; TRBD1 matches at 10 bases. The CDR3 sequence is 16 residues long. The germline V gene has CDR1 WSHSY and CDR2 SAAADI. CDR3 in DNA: TGCGCCAGCAAGGGACAGGGGTCCTCTGGGGCCAGCGTCCTGACTTTC. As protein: CASKGQGSSGASVLTF.

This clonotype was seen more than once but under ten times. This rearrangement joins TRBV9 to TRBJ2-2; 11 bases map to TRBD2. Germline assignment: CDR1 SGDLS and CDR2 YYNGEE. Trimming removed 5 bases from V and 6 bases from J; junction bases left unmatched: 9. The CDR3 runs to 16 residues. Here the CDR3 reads CASSRLAGFSSGELFF. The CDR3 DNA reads TGTGCCAGCAGTAGACTAGCGGGATTTTCGTCCGGGGAGCTGTTTTTT.

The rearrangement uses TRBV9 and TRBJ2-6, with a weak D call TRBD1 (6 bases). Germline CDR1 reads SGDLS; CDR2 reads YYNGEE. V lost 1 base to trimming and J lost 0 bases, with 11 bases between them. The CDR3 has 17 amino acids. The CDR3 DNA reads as TGTGCCAGCAGCGTATCAGGGGCTAGCTCTGGGGCCAACGTCCTGACTTTC. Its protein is CASSVSGASSGANVLTF.

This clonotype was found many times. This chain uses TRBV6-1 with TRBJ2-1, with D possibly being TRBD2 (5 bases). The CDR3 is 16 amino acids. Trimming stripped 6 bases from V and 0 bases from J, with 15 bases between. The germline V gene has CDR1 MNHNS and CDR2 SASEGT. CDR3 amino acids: CASRFRTLSSYNEQFF. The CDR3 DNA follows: TGTGCCAGCAGATTTCGGACTCTGAGCTCCTACAATGAGCAGTTCTTC.

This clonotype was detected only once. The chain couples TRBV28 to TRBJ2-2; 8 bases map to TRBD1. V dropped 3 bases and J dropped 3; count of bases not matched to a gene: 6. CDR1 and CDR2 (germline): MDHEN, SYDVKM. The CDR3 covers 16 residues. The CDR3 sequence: CASSLFQGADTGELFF. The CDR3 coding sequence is TGTGCCAGCAGTTTGTTCCAGGGGGCGGACACCGGGGAGCTGTTTTTT.

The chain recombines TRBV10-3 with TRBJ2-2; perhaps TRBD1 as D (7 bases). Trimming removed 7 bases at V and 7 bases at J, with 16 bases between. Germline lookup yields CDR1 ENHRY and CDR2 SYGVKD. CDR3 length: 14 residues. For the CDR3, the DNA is TGTGCCATCACGAACCAGGGGGGCTTCGGGGAGCTGTTTTTT. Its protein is CAITNQGGFGELFF.

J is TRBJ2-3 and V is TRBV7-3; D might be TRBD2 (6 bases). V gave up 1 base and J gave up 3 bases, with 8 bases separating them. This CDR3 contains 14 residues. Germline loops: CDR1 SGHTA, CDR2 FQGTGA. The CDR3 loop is CASSLIGRTDTQYF. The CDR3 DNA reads TGTGCCAGCAGCTTAATCGGGAGAACAGATACGCAGTATTTT.

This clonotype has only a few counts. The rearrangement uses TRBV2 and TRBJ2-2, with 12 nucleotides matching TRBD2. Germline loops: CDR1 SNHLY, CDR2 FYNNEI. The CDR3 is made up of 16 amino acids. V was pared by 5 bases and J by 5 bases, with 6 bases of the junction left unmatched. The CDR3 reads CASSKTSGRGTGELFF. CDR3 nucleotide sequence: TGTGCCAGCAGTAAGACTAGCGGGAGAGGTACCGGGGAGCTGTTTTTT.

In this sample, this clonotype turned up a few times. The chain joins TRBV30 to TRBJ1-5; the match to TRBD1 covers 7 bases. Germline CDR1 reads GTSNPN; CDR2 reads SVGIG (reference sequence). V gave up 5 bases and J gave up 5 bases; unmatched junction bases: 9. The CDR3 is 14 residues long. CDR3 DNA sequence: TGTGCCTGGGCCTCCCAGGGGGTGGATCAGCCCCAGCATTTT. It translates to CAWASQGVDQPQHF.

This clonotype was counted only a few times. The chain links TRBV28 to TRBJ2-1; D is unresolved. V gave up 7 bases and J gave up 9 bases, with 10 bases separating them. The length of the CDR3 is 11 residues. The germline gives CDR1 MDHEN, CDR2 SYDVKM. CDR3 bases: TGTGCCAGCACCCTAGAAGGTGAGCAGTTCTTC. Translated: CASTLEGEQFF.

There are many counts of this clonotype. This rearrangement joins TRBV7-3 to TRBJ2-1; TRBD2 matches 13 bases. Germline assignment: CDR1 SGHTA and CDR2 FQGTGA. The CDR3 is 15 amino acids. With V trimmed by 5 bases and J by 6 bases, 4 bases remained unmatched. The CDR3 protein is CASSPTSGRLNEQFF. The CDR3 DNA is TGTGCCAGCAGCCCGACTAGCGGGAGGCTCAATGAGCAGTTCTTC.

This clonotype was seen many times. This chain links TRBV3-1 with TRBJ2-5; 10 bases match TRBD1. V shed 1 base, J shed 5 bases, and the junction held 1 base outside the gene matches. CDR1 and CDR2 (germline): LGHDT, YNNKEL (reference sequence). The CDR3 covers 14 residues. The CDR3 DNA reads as TGTGCCAGCAGCCAAGGGACAGGGGGGGAGACCCAGTACTTC. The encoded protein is CASSQGTGGETQYF.

The CDR3 loop reads CSVEGGHGIGGYTF. CDR3 DNA sequence: TGCAGCGTTGAAGGGGGACACGGGATAGGTGGCTACACCTTC. The chain recombines TRBV29-1 with TRBJ1-2; D may be TRBD1 (6 bases). The germline gives CDR1 SQVTM, CDR2 ANQGSEA. The ends were cut back, 1 base at V and 7 bases at J, with 16 bases in the middle. The CDR3 totals 14 residues. Variable domain in full (rest from reference TRBV29-1 and TRBJ1-2): SAVISQKPSRDICQRGTSLTIQCQVDSQVTMMFWYRQQPGQSLTLIATANQGSEATYESGFVIDKFPISRPNLTFSTLTVSNMSPEDSSIYLCSVEGGHGIGGYTFGSGTRLTVV.

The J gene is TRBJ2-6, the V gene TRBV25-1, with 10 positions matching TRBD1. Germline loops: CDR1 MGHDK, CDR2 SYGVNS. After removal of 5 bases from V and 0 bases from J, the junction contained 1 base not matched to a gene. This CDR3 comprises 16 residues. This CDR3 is CASSRTGGSGANVLTF. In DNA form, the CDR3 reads TGTGCCAGCAGTAGGACAGGGGGCTCTGGGGCCAACGTCCTGACTTTC.

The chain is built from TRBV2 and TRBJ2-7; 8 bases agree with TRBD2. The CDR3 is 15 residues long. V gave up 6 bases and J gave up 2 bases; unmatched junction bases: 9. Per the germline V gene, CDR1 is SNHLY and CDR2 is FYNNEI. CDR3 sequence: CASRPGGGAPYEQYF. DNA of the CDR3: TGTGCCAGCAGGCCGGGGGGGGGCGCCCCCTACGAGCAGTACTTC.

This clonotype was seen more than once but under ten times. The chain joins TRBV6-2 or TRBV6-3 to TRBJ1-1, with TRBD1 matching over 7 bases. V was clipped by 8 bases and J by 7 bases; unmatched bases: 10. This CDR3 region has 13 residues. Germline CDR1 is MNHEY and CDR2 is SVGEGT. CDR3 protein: CASAGTEAFEAFF. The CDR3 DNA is TGTGCCAGCGCCGGGACAGAGGCCTTTGAAGCTTTCTTT.

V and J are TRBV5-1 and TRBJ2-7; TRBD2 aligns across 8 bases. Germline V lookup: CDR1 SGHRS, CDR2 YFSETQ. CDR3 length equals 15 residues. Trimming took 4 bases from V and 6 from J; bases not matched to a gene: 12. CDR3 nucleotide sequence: TGCGCCAGCAGCGCGGGACTAGTGGCGTTGTTCGAGCAGTACTTC. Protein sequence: CASSAGLVALFEQYF.

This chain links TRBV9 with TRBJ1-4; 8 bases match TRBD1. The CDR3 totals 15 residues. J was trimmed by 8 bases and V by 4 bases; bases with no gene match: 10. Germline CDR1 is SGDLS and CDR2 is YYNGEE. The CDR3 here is CASSPMDRATEKLFF. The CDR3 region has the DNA TGTGCCAGCAGCCCTATGGACAGGGCCACCGAAAAACTGTTTTTT.

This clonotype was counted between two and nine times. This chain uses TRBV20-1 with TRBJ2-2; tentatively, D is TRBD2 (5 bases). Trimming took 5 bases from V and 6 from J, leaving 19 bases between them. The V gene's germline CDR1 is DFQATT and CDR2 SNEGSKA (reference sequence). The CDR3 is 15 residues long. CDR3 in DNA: TGCAGTGCTTTTCTTCCGGGCCCGGGGTCCGGGGAGCTGTTTTTT. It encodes CSAFLPGPGSGELFF.

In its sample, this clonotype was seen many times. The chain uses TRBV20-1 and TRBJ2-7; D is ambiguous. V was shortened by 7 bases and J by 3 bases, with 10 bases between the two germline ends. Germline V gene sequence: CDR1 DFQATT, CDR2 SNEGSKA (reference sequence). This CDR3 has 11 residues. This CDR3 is CSVLGGYEQYF. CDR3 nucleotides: TGCAGTGTTCTGGGCGGCTACGAGCAGTACTTC.

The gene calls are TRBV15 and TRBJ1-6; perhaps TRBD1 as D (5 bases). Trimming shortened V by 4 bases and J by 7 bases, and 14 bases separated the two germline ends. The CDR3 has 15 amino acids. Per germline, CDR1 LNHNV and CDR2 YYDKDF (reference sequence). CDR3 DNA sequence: TGTGCCACCAGCACCAACCTGGGGGAGAATTCACCCCTCCACTTT. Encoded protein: CATSTNLGENSPLHF.

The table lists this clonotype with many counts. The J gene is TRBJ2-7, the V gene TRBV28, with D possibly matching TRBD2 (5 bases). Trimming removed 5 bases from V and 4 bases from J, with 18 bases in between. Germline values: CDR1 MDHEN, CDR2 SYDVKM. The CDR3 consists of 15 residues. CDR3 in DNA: TGTGCCAGCAGTCACAGCACTAGGAAAGCTTACGAGCAGTACTTC. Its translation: CASSHSTRKAYEQYF.

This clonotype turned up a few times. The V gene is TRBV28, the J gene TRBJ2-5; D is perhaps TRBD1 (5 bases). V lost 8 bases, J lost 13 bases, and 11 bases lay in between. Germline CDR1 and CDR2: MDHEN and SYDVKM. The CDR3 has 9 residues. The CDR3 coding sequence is TGTGCCAGCCCGTCTAGGGGGTACTTC. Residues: CASPSRGYF.